Below are 24 T cell receptor beta chains sequenced from a single sample in a study of post-analysis software for immune sequencing data (dated by TCRdb to between 2014 and 2016). Points the paper makes about the study in general: Significantly higher frequencies in patients than in controls were found for roughly 5 TRBV segments, including TRBV5-6, TRBV5-1 and TRBV20-1.

The protocol used for the library was PCR. The instrument given in TCRdb is Illumina HiSeq 2500. To reduce PCR and sequencing biases, unique molecular identifiers were built into the TCR beta cDNA libraries. The public reads were reanalyzed by TCRdb: fastp trimming at Q25, MiXCR alignment, in-frame beta chains only. Identical CDR3 proteins give one entry, which carries the most common genes and DNA. Here the sample has about 820,000 distinct CDR3 sequences; 53% occur a single time. The ten largest clonotypes hold 4% to 5.5% of the sample. Which antigens these TCRs recognize remains unknown. What was sequenced was blood. All receptors derive from a girl aged 5 to 17 with multiple sclerosis.

The chain has TRBV12-3 or TRBV12-4 and TRBJ1-5; 10 nucleotides align to TRBD1. This CDR3 is built from 15 residues. The V gene end was trimmed by 6 bases and the J gene end by 2 bases; junction bases not matched to a gene: 4. CDR3 nucleotide sequence: TGTGCCAGCAGACGACAGGGGGCGGGCAATCAGCCCCAGCATTTT. This sequence encodes CASRRQGAGNQPQHF.

This chain connects TRBV5-1 to TRBJ2-2; D possibly corresponds to TRBD1 (5 bases). The germline V and J ends were trimmed by 2 bases and 5 bases, with 13 bases remaining between them. The CDR3 covers 15 residues. Germline V gives CDR1 SGHRS, CDR2 YFSETQ. CDR3 nucleotide sequence: TGCGCCAGCAGCTTCAGGGCATCAGAGACCGGGGAGCTGTTTTTT. This encodes CASSFRASETGELFF.

This clonotype occurred once. The chain recombines TRBV9 with TRBJ2-1; 13 bases align to TRBD2. This CDR3 has 17 amino acids. J was trimmed by 9 bases and V by 0 bases; bases with no gene match: 9. The germline gives CDR1 SGDLS, CDR2 YYNGEE. The CDR3 here is CASSVAHPGLAGTEQFF. For the CDR3, the DNA is TGTGCCAGCAGCGTAGCCCACCCGGGACTAGCGGGGACTGAGCAGTTCTTC.

In the case of this clonotype: A read error may account for a junction end that differs from germline. The chain is built from TRBV10-3 and TRBJ1-1; perhaps TRBD1 as D (5 bases). This CDR3 region has 15 residues. Germline-derived CDR1 and CDR2 are ENHRY and SYGVKD. The CDR3 spells CAVSENTGLNTEAFF. The CDR3 bases are TGTGCCGTCAGTGAGAATACAGGCTTGAACACTGAAGCTTTCTTT.

A few counts support this clonotype. The chain couples TRBV15 to TRBJ2-3, with 9 bases identical to TRBD2. Per the germline V gene, CDR1 is LNHNV and CDR2 is YYDKDF (reference sequence). This CDR3 has 16 residues. V trimming: 5 bases; J trimming: 4 bases; junction bases outside the gene matches: 10. As DNA, the CDR3 is TGTGCCACCAGCCCCACTCGTAGCGGGAGTCCAGATACGCAGTATTTT. It specifies CATSPTRSGSPDTQYF.

This clonotype came up a few times. V and J are TRBV5-1 and TRBJ2-5, with 9 bases lining up with TRBD1. Trimming removed 5 bases from V and 4 bases from J; junction bases left unmatched: 3. The CDR3 loop spans 13 amino acids. CDR1 and CDR2 (germline): SGHRS, YFSETQ. For the CDR3, the DNA is TGCGCCAGCAGACAGGGGGCAACAGAGACCCAGTACTTC. Protein sequence: CASRQGATETQYF.

The table lists this clonotype with a few counts. CDR3: CASSESSGEQYF. CDR3 coding DNA: TGTGCCAGCAGTGAAAGTTCGGGGGAGCAGTACTTC. The chain employs TRBV25-1 and TRBJ2-7; D may be TRBD2 (5 bases). The V and J ends lost 2 bases and 7 bases respectively, with 9 bases between them. The V gene's germline CDR1 is MGHDK and CDR2 SYGVNS. The CDR3 is 12 amino acids.

The chain combines TRBV20-1 with TRBJ2-7, with TRBD2 matching 13 bases. The germline V gene encodes CDR1 DFQATT and CDR2 SNEGSKA (reference sequence). V lost 7 bases, J lost 3 bases, and 12 bases stayed unmatched. CDR3 size: 16 residues. The CDR3 nucleotides read TGCAGTGTTTCGGGACTAGCGGGAACGGCAAGCTACGAGCAGTACTTC. It codes for CSVSGLAGTASYEQYF.

The chain is built from TRBV3-1 and TRBJ1-6; D perhaps matches TRBD1 (5 bases). Germline values: CDR1 LGHDT, CDR2 YNNKEL (reference sequence). Trimming cost V 3 bases and J 10 bases, with 19 bases left between them. There are 16 residues in the CDR3. CDR3 loop: CASSHAGLRSWSPLHF. Here the CDR3 DNA reads TGTGCCAGCAGCCATGCGGGACTCCGGTCGTGGTCACCCCTCCACTTT.

This clonotype came up a few times. J is TRBJ2-1 and V is TRBV7-3, with D possibly TRBD2 on 6 matching bases. The CDR3 covers 16 residues. Per the germline V gene, CDR1 is SGHTA and CDR2 is FQGTGA. V was pared by 0 bases and J by 4 bases, with 13 bases between. CDR3 sequence reads: CASSLTMRGPYNEQFF. The CDR3 region has the DNA TGTGCCAGCAGCTTAACTATGCGGGGCCCTTACAATGAGCAGTTCTTC.

This sequence joins TRBV6-2 or TRBV6-3 and TRBJ2-1; 10 bases map to TRBD2. V shed 5 bases, J shed 8 bases, and the junction held 6 bases outside the gene matches. The CDR3 extends over 14 amino acids. Germline V gene sequence: CDR1 MNHEY, CDR2 SVGEGT. The CDR3 loop reads CASSPAGGPYEQFF. CDR3 coding DNA: TGTGCCAGCAGTCCAGCGGGAGGGCCATATGAGCAGTTCTTC.

CDR3 region: CASMERSYGYTF. The CDR3 bases are TGTGCCAGCATGGAGAGGAGCTATGGCTACACCTTC. The chain employs TRBV6-6 and TRBJ1-2; D remains unclear. There are 12 residues in the CDR3. Germline CDR1 MNHNY, CDR2 SVGAGI (reference sequence). With 7 bases removed from V and 4 bases from J, the gap between germline ends came to 10 bases.

This clonotype turned up a few times. This chain links TRBV5-1 with TRBJ2-7; D gene ambiguous. This CDR3 comprises 14 residues. V was pared by 3 bases and J by 3 bases, with 13 bases between. The germline V gene encodes CDR1 SGHRS and CDR2 YFSETQ. The CDR3 coding sequence is TGCGCCAGCAGCTGGAACGAGGTCCGCTACGAGCAGTACTTC. Its protein product is CASSWNEVRYEQYF.

The chain has TRBV15 and TRBJ2-7; tentative D call: TRBD1 (5 bases). Trimming removed 0 bases at V and 7 bases at J, with 13 bases between. Germline values: CDR1 LNHNV, CDR2 YYDKDF (reference sequence). This CDR3 comprises 14 residues. The CDR3 here is CATSRDQGGIEQYF. Here the CDR3 DNA reads TGTGCCACCAGCAGAGATCAGGGTGGGATTGAGCAGTACTTC.

The chain uses TRBV12-3 or TRBV12-4 and TRBJ2-1, with no clear D. V lost 2 bases, J lost 8 bases, and 10 bases lay in between. CDR3 length equals 13 residues. CDR3 nucleotide sequence: TGTGCCAGCAGTTTATCCAGGATGTATGAGCAGTTCTTC. This translates into CASSLSRMYEQFF.

The chain has TRBV29-1 and TRBJ2-5; TRBD1 matches at 9 bases. Germline V gives CDR1 SQVTM, CDR2 ANQGSEA. The J segment lost 11 bases and the V segment lost 7 bases, leaving 23 bases of the junction unmatched. This CDR3 contains 16 residues. CDR3 DNA sequence: TGCAGCGCACGAATTCTGAGGGGACAGGGAGTAAAAGAGCAGTACTTC. Translating it yields CSARILRGQGVKEQYF.

V and J are TRBV12-3 or TRBV12-4 and TRBJ2-3, with TRBD2 identical over 11 bases. The CDR3 totals 16 residues. The junction had 10 bases not matched to a gene; V was cut back by 5 bases and J by 6 bases. The CDR3 loop is CASSLLAGGPVDTQYF. The CDR3 coding sequence is TGTGCCAGCAGTCTCCTAGCGGGAGGACCGGTGGATACGCAGTATTTT.

The gene calls are TRBV3-1 and TRBJ2-5; D unresolved. Per the germline V gene, CDR1 is LGHDT and CDR2 is YNNKEL (reference sequence). The CDR3 sequence is 13 residues long. Trimming cost V 0 bases and J 5 bases, with 7 bases left between them. CDR3 nucleotide sequence: TGTGCCAGCAGCCAAGATGGTAGCGAGACCCAGTACTTC. Translating gives CASSQDGSETQYF.

V gene TRBV10-3 combines with J gene TRBJ1-5, with D possibly TRBD1 on 6 matching bases. The V end lost 7 bases, the J end lost 5 bases, and 12 bases lay between the germline ends. The CDR3 length is 13 residues. The germline V gene has CDR1 ENHRY and CDR2 SYGVKD. CDR3 sequence reads: CAITAGVDQPQHF. The CDR3 DNA reads as TGTGCCATCACAGCAGGGGTTGATCAGCCCCAGCATTTT.

The chain carries TRBV5-4 and TRBJ1-2; no definite D call. The CDR3 consists of 18 residues. Germline V gene lookup returns CDR1 SGHNT and CDR2 YYREEE (reference sequence). V was pared by 6 bases and J by 4 bases, with 28 bases between. The DNA for the CDR3 is TGTGCCAGCATTATCTCAGCGGGAACCTCACGAACTGGCTATGGCTACACCTTC. This codes for CASIISAGTSRTGYGYTF.

J is TRBJ2-3 and V is TRBV5-1; D perhaps matches TRBD2 (6 bases). Germline CDR1 reads SGHRS; CDR2 reads YFSETQ. V was trimmed by 0 bases and J by 5 bases, leaving 19 bases between them. This CDR3 spans 17 amino acids. CDR3 sequence reads: CASSLGSAGTVGDTQYF. In DNA, the CDR3 is TGCGCCAGCAGCTTGGGGAGCGCGGGAACGGTAGGAGATACGCAGTATTTT.

This clonotype showed up just once. V usage is TRBV11-1 and J usage is TRBJ2-1; 10 bases are a match to TRBD1. CDR1 is SGHAT and CDR2 is FQDESV in the germline V gene (reference sequence). The CDR3 runs to 19 residues. The J segment lost 0 bases and the V segment lost 5 bases, leaving 13 bases of the junction unmatched. CDR3 residues: CASSRGQGDLLSSYNEQFF. DNA for the CDR3: TGTGCCAGCAGCCGAGGACAGGGGGATCTTCTGAGCTCCTACAATGAGCAGTTCTTC.

This clonotype was counted only a few times. The rearrangement uses TRBV20-1 and TRBJ2-7; 12 positions agree with TRBD2. Per germline, CDR1 DFQATT and CDR2 SNEGSKA (reference sequence). The CDR3 length is 15 residues. V lost 2 bases and J lost 5; bases outside the gene matches: 7. CDR3 region: CSARPTSGGGHEQYF. CDR3 bases: TGCAGTGCTAGACCGACTAGCGGGGGCGGCCACGAGCAGTACTTC.

This clonotype was counted a few times. The CDR3 sequence is CASSDLLGVPEQYF. Written as DNA, the CDR3 is TGTGCCAGCAGCGACCTACTGGGAGTTCCGGAGCAGTACTTC. J is TRBJ2-7 and V is TRBV7-9; D perhaps matches TRBD2 (5 bases). Germline loops: CDR1 SEHNR, CDR2 FQNEAQ (reference sequence). Trimming removed 5 bases from V and 7 bases from J, with 18 bases in between. The length of the CDR3 is 14 residues.